The 27 T cell receptor beta chains presented below share a single source sample, sequenced in a study of blood T cell repertoires in COVID-19. Data came from immunoSEQ multiplex PCR; TCRdb stores just in-frame clones and leaves some out. The data hold some 250,000 clones, with roughly 84% observed a single time. The sample taken for sequencing was peripheral blood. The receptors derive from a man between 60 and 75 years old with acute or convalescent COVID-19.

This chain links TRBV9 with TRBJ1-6, with TRBD1 matching 7 bases. In germline, CDR1 is SGDLS, CDR2 YYNGEE. The CDR3 sequence is 19 residues long. With 0 bases clipped from V and 0 bases from J, the junction kept 9 bases outside the gene matches. DNA for the CDR3: TGTGCCAGCAGCGTAGCGGCAGGGGGTGATACCTCCTATAATTCACCCCTCCACTTT. Encoded protein: CASSVAAGGDTSYNSPLHF.

The rearrangement uses TRBV2 and TRBJ1-5; D unresolved. Germline CDR1 SNHLY, CDR2 FYNNEI. This CDR3 comprises 15 residues. Trimming took off 4 bases at V and 0 bases at J, with 10 bases between the two ends. DNA of the CDR3: TGTGCCAGCAGTGGCGGAGGGAATAGCAATCAGCCCCAGCATTTT. Protein sequence: CASSGGGNSNQPQHF.

This chain joins TRBV19 and TRBJ1-6; D unresolved. In germline, CDR1 is LNHDA, CDR2 SQIVND (reference sequence). V was cut by 3 bases and J by 0 bases, with 9 bases left in between. The CDR3 contains 16 residues. This CDR3 is CASSIGRSSYNSPLHF. For the CDR3, the DNA is TGTGCCAGTAGTATTGGCAGAAGCTCCTATAATTCACCCCTCCACTTT.

The chain recombines TRBV15 with TRBJ2-1; 8 bases fit TRBD2. Germline CDR1 reads LNHNV; CDR2 reads YYDKDF (reference sequence). V shed 0 bases and J 7 bases; nucleotides not matched to a gene: 5. The CDR3 sequence is 15 residues long. Here the CDR3 reads CATSRDPGRGNEQFF. Written as DNA, the CDR3 is TGTGCCACCAGCAGAGATCCCGGGAGGGGTAATGAGCAGTTCTTC.

The chain employs TRBV18 and TRBJ2-7; tentative D call: TRBD1 (6 bases). The V and J ends lost 3 bases and 3 bases respectively, with 15 bases between them. The CDR3 spans 15 residues. Germline V gene lookup returns CDR1 KGHSH and CDR2 LQKENI. CDR3 region: CASSPPDSSLYEQYF. CDR3 nucleotides: TGTGCCAGCTCACCTCCGGACAGCTCACTCTACGAGCAGTACTTC.

The J gene is TRBJ2-3, the V gene TRBV20-1; unclear D gene. Per the germline V gene, CDR1 is DFQATT and CDR2 is SNEGSKA (reference sequence). V was shortened by 3 bases and J by 0 bases, with 13 bases between the two germline ends. CDR3 size: 15 residues. The CDR3 reads CSASPRQSSTDTQYF. DNA for the CDR3: TGCAGTGCTAGTCCCAGGCAGTCTAGCACAGATACGCAGTATTTT.

The J gene is TRBJ1-6, the V gene TRBV6-5, with a tentative D call TRBD1 (5 bases). Germline CDR1 and CDR2: MNHEY and SVGAGI. The CDR3 is made up of 15 amino acids. Between the trimmed V and J ends, which lost 7 bases and 4 bases, there was a span of 14 bases. CDR3 loop: CASMREGRYNSPLHF. The DNA for the CDR3 is TGTGCCAGCATGAGGGAGGGGAGGTATAATTCACCCCTCCACTTT.

The gene calls are TRBV19 and TRBJ1-4; tentatively, D is TRBD1 (6 bases). The CDR3 sequence is 15 residues long. V lost 1 base and J 7 bases, leaving 13 bases between the germline ends. Germline CDR1 LNHDA, CDR2 SQIVND (reference sequence). CDR3 coding DNA: TGTGCCAGTAGTATAGCTCAGGGGCGAGCTGAAAAACTGTTTTTT. The encoded protein is CASSIAQGRAEKLFF.

The chain joins TRBV3-1 (or the pseudogene TRBV3-2) to TRBJ2-1; perhaps TRBD1 as D (6 bases). This CDR3 spans 14 amino acids. Germline assignment: CDR1 LGHDT and CDR2 YNNKEL (reference sequence). V shed 2 bases and J shed 2 bases, with 7 bases lying between them. CDR3 in DNA: TGTGCCAGCAGCCAACGGGACACCTACAATGAGCAGTTCTTC. Amino acids: CASSQRDTYNEQFF.

V and J are TRBV2 and TRBJ2-6, with 7 bases that match TRBD1. The V segment lost 6 bases and the J segment 0 bases; nucleotides outside the gene matches: 5. The germline CDR1 and CDR2 sequences are SNHLY and FYNNEI. The CDR3 totals 16 residues. The CDR3 is CASSPTGSSGANVLTF. CDR3 coding DNA: TGTGCCAGCAGCCCGACAGGGAGCTCTGGGGCCAACGTCCTGACTTTC. The variable domain in full, with the rest retrieved from reference TRBV2 and TRBJ2-6, is EPEVTQTPSHQVTQMGQEVILRCVPISNHLYFYWYRQILGQKVEFLVSFYNNEISEKSEIFDDQFSVERPDGSNFTLKIRSTKLEDSAMYFCASSPTGSSGANVLTFGAGSRLTVL.

The chain couples TRBV28 to TRBJ2-1; D unresolved. The CDR3 consists of 13 residues. V dropped 2 bases and J dropped 3 bases, with 5 bases sitting between them. Germline values: CDR1 MDHEN, CDR2 SYDVKM. The CDR3 sequence is CASSLDFYNEQFF. CDR3 DNA: TGTGCCAGCAGTTTAGACTTCTACAATGAGCAGTTCTTC.

This clone was seen only a few times. In DNA form, the CDR3 reads TGTGCCAGCAGCCAGATGGGACAGTTCTATGGCTACACCTTC. Its translation is CASSQMGQFYGYTF. V is TRBV2 and J is TRBJ1-2; 7 bases fit TRBD1. CDR1 and CDR2 from the germline V gene are SNHLY and FYNNEI. This CDR3 region has 14 residues. With V trimmed by 6 bases and J by 4 bases, 8 bases remained unmatched.

The V and J genes are TRBV7-2 and TRBJ2-2; 7 bases fit TRBD2. V lost 1 base to trimming and J lost 6 bases; unmatched junction nucleotides: 8. Per germline, CDR1 SGHTA and CDR2 FQGNSA. The CDR3 spans 16 residues. The DNA of the CDR3 is TGTGCCAGCAGCTTAGGGGCGGGGACTATAGCCGGGGAGCTGTTTTTT. This translates into CASSLGAGTIAGELFF.

This chain connects TRBV29-1 to TRBJ2-4; D is ambiguous. Germline values: CDR1 SQVTM, CDR2 ANQGSEA. V shed 3 bases and J shed 3 bases, with 9 bases lying between them. CDR3 length: 13 residues. For the CDR3, the DNA is TGCAGCGTTGATTCAGAAAACAAAAACATTCAGTACTTC. Its translation is CSVDSENKNIQYF.

The chain joins TRBV5-6 to TRBJ2-2, with TRBD1 identical over 9 bases. The CDR3 totals 17 residues. Germline V lookup: CDR1 SGHDT, CDR2 YYEEEE. The V segment lost 0 bases and the J segment 4 bases; nucleotides outside the gene matches: 7. Written as DNA, the CDR3 is TGTGCCAGCAGCTTGGACCCGACAGGGGGGATCACCGGGGAGCTGTTTTTT. It translates to CASSLDPTGGITGELFF.

In its sample, this clone was seen once. The gene calls are TRBV3-1 (or the pseudogene TRBV3-2) and TRBJ1-2; the match to TRBD1 covers 8 bases. Germline CDR1 reads LGHDT; CDR2 reads YNNKEL (reference sequence). The CDR3 spans 15 residues. The junction had 6 bases not matched to a gene; V was cut back by 4 bases and J by 2 bases. The CDR3 DNA reads TGTGCCAGCAGCCTAAATGGGGACAGGAACTATGGCTACACCTTC. This gives the protein CASSLNGDRNYGYTF.

The chain joins TRBV3-1 (or the pseudogene TRBV3-2) to TRBJ1-2; no firm D call. CDR1 and CDR2 (germline): LGHDT, YNNKEL (reference sequence). The CDR3 contains 14 residues. With 3 bases removed from V and 3 bases from J, the gap between germline ends came to 11 bases. The CDR3 DNA reads as TGTGCCAGCAGCCAGATTCCACAGTACTATGGCTACACCTTC. It translates to CASSQIPQYYGYTF.

The chain is built from TRBV12-3 or TRBV12-4 and TRBJ1-1, with D hard to call. V lost 6 bases, J lost 3 bases, and 8 bases lay in between. CDR3 length equals 12 residues. CDR3 region: CASSRGDTEAFF. The CDR3 DNA is TGTGCCAGCAGCCGCGGGGACACTGAAGCTTTCTTT.

The rearrangement uses TRBV2 and TRBJ2-3; 10 bases line up with TRBD1. After removal of 5 bases from V and 2 bases from J, the junction contained 7 bases not matched to a gene. Germline loops: CDR1 SNHLY, CDR2 FYNNEI. The CDR3 runs to 16 residues. As DNA, the CDR3 is TGTGCCAGCAGTAGGGACAGGGGATTCCTCACAGATACGCAGTATTTT. As protein: CASSRDRGFLTDTQYF.

This chain joins TRBV7-9 and TRBJ2-3, with 8 bases matching TRBD2. The CDR3 has 14 residues. Trimming took 5 bases from V and 5 from J; bases not matched to a gene: 6. Germline V CDR1 and CDR2: SEHNR, FQNEAQ (reference sequence). CDR3 region: CASSGGLVRDTQYF. The CDR3 DNA reads as TGTGCCAGCAGCGGGGGACTAGTAAGAGATACGCAGTATTTT.

The V call is TRBV2, the J call TRBJ1-1; perhaps TRBD1 as D (5 bases). Germline assignment: CDR1 SNHLY and CDR2 FYNNEI. The CDR3 is made up of 12 amino acids. Between the trimmed V and J ends, which lost 7 bases and 2 bases, there was a span of 8 bases. CDR3 sequence: CASIGGNTEAFF. CDR3 sequence (DNA): TGTGCCAGCATCGGGGGAAACACTGAAGCTTTCTTT.

The rearrangement uses TRBV2 and TRBJ1-2, with TRBD1 identical over 8 bases. The J segment lost 6 bases and the V segment lost 4 bases, leaving 1 base of the junction unmatched. The CDR3 length is 12 residues. Germline values: CDR1 SNHLY, CDR2 FYNNEI. CDR3: CASSGQGNGYTF. The DNA of the CDR3 is TGTGCCAGCAGTGGACAGGGGAATGGCTACACCTTC. The full variable domain, completed using reference TRBV2 and TRBJ1-2, is EPEVTQTPSHQVTQMGQEVILRCVPISNHLYFYWYRQILGQKVEFLVSFYNNEISEKSEIFDDQFSVERPDGSNFTLKIRSTKLEDSAMYFCASSGQGNGYTFGSGTRLTVV.

The rearrangement uses TRBV6-2 or TRBV6-3 and TRBJ1-5; 7 bases fit TRBD1. This CDR3 has 15 residues. Germline CDR1 and CDR2: MNHEY and SVGEGT. The V segment lost 1 base and the J segment 3 bases; nucleotides outside the gene matches: 3. The CDR3 DNA follows: TGTGCCAGCAGTTACTGGACAGGAAACAATCAGCCCCAGCATTTT. The encoded protein is CASSYWTGNNQPQHF.

The genes are TRBV9 and TRBJ2-2; D remains unclear. Germline-derived CDR1 and CDR2 are SGDLS and YYNGEE. This CDR3 region has 12 residues. Deletions cut 3 bases from V and 4 bases from J, with 4 bases between. The CDR3, as DNA: TGTGCCAGCAGCGCACTCACCGGGGAGCTGTTTTTT. As protein: CASSALTGELFF.

The J gene is TRBJ2-3, the V gene TRBV5-1, with D unresolved. Germline V gene lookup returns CDR1 SGHRS and CDR2 YFSETQ. Trimming left V 6 bases short and J 5 bases short, with 7 bases between. The CDR3 runs 11 residues. The CDR3 coding sequence is TGCGCCAGCACAACAAGAGATACGCAGTATTTT. This encodes CASTTRDTQYF.

The chain recombines TRBV4-3 with TRBJ1-2; 7 bases match TRBD1. From germline, CDR1 is LGHNA and CDR2 YSLEER. V was clipped by 3 bases and J by 4 bases; unmatched bases: 8. The CDR3 is 15 amino acids. As DNA, the CDR3 is TGCGCCAGCAGCCAGAGAATGACAGGGAGCTATGGCTACACCTTC. Translating gives CASSQRMTGSYGYTF.

As DNA, the CDR3 is TGTGCCAGCAGCTTGGGGCAGGCCCAGCCCCAGCATTTT. Protein sequence: CASSLGQAQPQHF. The genes are TRBV11-2 and TRBJ1-5, with D perhaps matching TRBD1 (5 bases). The length of the CDR3 is 13 residues. Trimming took off 3 bases at V and 7 bases at J, with 10 bases between the two ends. Germline V CDR1 and CDR2: SGHAT, FQNNGV.